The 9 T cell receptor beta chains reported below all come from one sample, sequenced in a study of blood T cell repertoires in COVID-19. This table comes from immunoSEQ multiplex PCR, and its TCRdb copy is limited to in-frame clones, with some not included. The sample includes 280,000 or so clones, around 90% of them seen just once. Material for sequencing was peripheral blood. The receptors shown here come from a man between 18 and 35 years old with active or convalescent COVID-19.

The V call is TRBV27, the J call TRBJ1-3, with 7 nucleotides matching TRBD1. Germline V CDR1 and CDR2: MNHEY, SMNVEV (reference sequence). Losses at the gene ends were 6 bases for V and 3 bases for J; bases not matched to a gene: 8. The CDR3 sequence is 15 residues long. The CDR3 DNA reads TGTGCCAGCAGAAAACAGGGGAGAGGTGGAAACACCATATATTTT. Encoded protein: CASRKQGRGGNTIYF.

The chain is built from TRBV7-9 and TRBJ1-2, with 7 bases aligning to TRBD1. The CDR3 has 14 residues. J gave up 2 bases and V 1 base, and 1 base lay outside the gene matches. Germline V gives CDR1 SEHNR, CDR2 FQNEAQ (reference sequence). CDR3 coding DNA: TGTGCCAGCAGCTTAGGGACAGGCAACTATGGCTACACCTTC. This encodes CASSLGTGNYGYTF.

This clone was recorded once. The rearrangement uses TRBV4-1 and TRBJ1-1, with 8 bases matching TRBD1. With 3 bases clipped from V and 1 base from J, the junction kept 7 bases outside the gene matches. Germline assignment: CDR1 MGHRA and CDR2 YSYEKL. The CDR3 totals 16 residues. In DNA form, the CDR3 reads TGCGCCAGCAGCCAGAAGCGAGGGACAGGGAACACTGAAGCTTTCTTT. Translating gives CASSQKRGTGNTEAFF.

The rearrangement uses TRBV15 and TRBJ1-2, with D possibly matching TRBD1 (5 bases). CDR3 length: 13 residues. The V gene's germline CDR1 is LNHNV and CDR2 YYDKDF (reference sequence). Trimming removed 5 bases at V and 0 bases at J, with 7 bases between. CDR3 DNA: TGTGCCACCAGCCCCAGGGCTAACTATGGCTACACCTTC. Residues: CATSPRANYGYTF.

CDR3: CASSPYGTGGNEQFF. The CDR3 DNA follows: TGTGCCAGCAGCCCGTATGGGACAGGGGGAAATGAGCAGTTCTTC. The rearrangement joins TRBV11-3 to TRBJ2-1; 11 bases line up with TRBD1. Germline values: CDR1 SGHNT, CDR2 YENEEA. This CDR3 has 15 amino acids. J gave up 7 bases and V 5 bases, and 7 bases lay outside the gene matches.

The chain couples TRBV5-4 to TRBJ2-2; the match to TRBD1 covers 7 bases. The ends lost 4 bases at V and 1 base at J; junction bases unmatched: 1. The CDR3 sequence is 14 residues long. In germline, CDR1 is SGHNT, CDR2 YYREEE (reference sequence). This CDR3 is CASSRQGNTGELFF. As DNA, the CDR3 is TGTGCCAGCAGCAGACAGGGGAACACCGGGGAGCTGTTTTTT.

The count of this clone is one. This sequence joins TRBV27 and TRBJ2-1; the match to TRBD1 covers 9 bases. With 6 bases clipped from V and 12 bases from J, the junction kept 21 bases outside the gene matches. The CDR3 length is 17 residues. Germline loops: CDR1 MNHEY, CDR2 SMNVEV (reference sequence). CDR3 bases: TGTGCCAGCAGGTCTAATACGGGGACAGGGACCTTGCGGGGGCAGTTCTTC. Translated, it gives CASRSNTGTGTLRGQFF.

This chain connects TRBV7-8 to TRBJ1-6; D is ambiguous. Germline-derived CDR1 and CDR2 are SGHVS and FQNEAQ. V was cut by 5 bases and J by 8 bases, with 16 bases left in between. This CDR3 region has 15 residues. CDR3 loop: CASSLGRAIHSPLHF. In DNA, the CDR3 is TGTGCCAGCAGCCTTGGGAGGGCGATACATTCACCCCTCCACTTT.

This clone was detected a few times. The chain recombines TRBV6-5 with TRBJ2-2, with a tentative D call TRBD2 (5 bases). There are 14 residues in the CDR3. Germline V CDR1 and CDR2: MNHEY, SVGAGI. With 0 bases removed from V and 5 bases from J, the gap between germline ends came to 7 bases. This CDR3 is CASSYSRETGELFF. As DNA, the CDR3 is TGTGCCAGCAGTTACTCAAGGGAGACCGGGGAGCTGTTTTTT.